The rows below give T cell receptor beta chains drawn from one sample of a study of cytomegalovirus exposure and HLA in healthy donors. Some clones are missing from TCRdb's copy, which holds only in-frame ones; the method was immunoSEQ multiplex PCR. The table shows tens of thousands of clones, with about 87% occurring only once. Sequencing used PBMCs. Receptors originate from a woman aged 18-35 years in good health and CMV-seropositive. CDR3s include the opening cysteine and the closing phenylalanine or tryptophan. D genes are given only for firm matches. Size values are once, few and many counts, or a class for expanded clones, and some rows have none.

j_call d_call v_call clone_size cdr3_aa cdr3_nt
TRBJ2-3 TRBD1 TRBV28 . CASSPELLGTGEDTQYF TGTGCCAGCAGTCCCGAACTGTTGGGGACAGGGGAAGATACGCAGTATTTT
TRBJ2-3 TRBD2 TRBV9 once CANSPGLGTSTDTQYF TGTGCCAACTCCCCTGGACTAGGGACTAGCACAGATACGCAGTATTTT
TRBJ2-5 . TRBV7-9 . CASSIGQLSGTLKETQYF TGTGCCAGCAGCATTGGACAGCTGAGCGGGACACTTAAAGAGACCCAGTACTTC
TRBJ1-6 TRBD1 TRBV7-2 few CASSVDRAWNSPLHF TGTGCCAGCAGCGTGGACAGGGCATGGAATTCACCCCTCCACTTT
TRBJ2-7 TRBD1 TRBV25-1 . CASSEPLEQTGYEQYF TGTGCCAGCAGTGAACCCCTCGAACAGACAGGGTACGAGCAGTACTTC
TRBJ1-2 TRBD1 TRBV7-2 once CASSPETRGYGYTF TGTGCCAGCAGCCCTGAAACCAGGGGGTATGGCTACACCTTC
TRBJ2-7 . TRBV4-2 few CASSQVGRGAKTYEQYF TGTGCCAGCAGCCAAGTCGGCCGGGGGGCGAAAACCTACGAGCAGTACTTC
TRBJ2-7 . TRBV7-9 . CASSQGWEGDEQYF TGTGCCAGCAGCCAAGGGTGGGAAGGGGACGAGCAGTACTTC
TRBJ2-3 . TRBV29-1 . CSVWGGGASTDTQYF TGCAGCGTTTGGGGAGGGGGAGCTAGCACAGATACGCAGTATTTT
TRBJ2-7 . TRBV18 . CASSVQDTVREQYF TGTGCCAGCTCGGTACAGGATACAGTCCGGGAGCAGTACTTC
TRBJ2-3 TRBD2 TRBV11-2 once CASIGLAGDWDTQYF TGTGCCAGCATTGGACTAGCGGGAGACTGGGATACGCAGTATTTT
TRBJ1-2 . TRBV20-1 . CSAAGLSYTF TGCAGTGCGGCGGGACTAAGCTACACCTTC
TRBJ1-1 TRBD1 TRBV2 . CASSPGQGARKNTEAFF TGTGCCAGCAGCCCCGGACAGGGGGCTCGGAAGAACACTGAAGCTTTCTTT
TRBJ2-1 TRBD2 TRBV6-1 . CASLDLAGGYNEQFF TGTGCCAGTCTAGACCTAGCGGGGGGGTACAATGAGCAGTTCTTC
TRBJ1-3 . TRBV7-9 . CAGGQPPFSGNTIYF TGTGCCGGTGGACAGCCACCCTTCTCTGGAAACACCATATATTTT
TRBJ1-6 . TRBV6-5 few CASSRGRGYSPLHF TGTGCCAGCAGCCGGGGCAGGGGTTATTCACCCCTCCACTTT
TRBJ1-4 TRBD1 TRBV2 . CASSQQGNNEKLFF TGTGCCAGCAGTCAACAGGGGAATAATGAAAAACTGTTTTTT
TRBJ2-1 . TRBV11-2 . CASSLVGPPVYNEQFF TGTGCCAGCAGCTTAGTGGGCCCTCCGGTATACAATGAGCAGTTCTTC
TRBJ2-5 . TRBV7-2 . CASSLDLRGYQETQYF TGTGCCAGCAGCTTAGATCTCCGGGGTTACCAAGAGACCCAGTACTTC
TRBJ2-1 TRBD1 TRBV6-5 . CASNRGWKSYNEQFF TGTGCCAGCAACAGGGGATGGAAATCCTACAATGAGCAGTTCTTC
TRBJ2-7 TRBD2 TRBV5-4 . CASSLVSGSSYEQYF TGTGCCAGCAGCTTGGTTAGCGGGAGCTCCTACGAGCAGTACTTC
TRBJ2-5 TRBD1 TRBV2 once CASSGDRGHQETQYF TGTGCCAGCAGTGGGGACAGGGGTCACCAAGAGACCCAGTACTTC
TRBJ2-3 . TRBV14 . CASSQGLASTDTQYF TGTGCCAGCAGCCAAGGTCTAGCGAGCACAGATACGCAGTATTTT
TRBJ2-7 TRBD2 TRBV7-9 . CASAGGREYEQYF TGTGCCAGCGCGGGTGGGAGGGAGTACGAGCAGTACTTC
TRBJ2-2 TRBD1 TRBV7-2 . CASRVTGAEGGELFF TGTGCCAGCAGAGTGACAGGGGCCGAGGGCGGGGAGCTGTTTTTT
TRBJ2-7 TRBD1 TRBV5-6 . CASSLPGGSPYDEQYF TGTGCCAGCAGCTTGCCAGGGGGCTCCCCTTATGACGAGCAGTACTTC
TRBJ2-1 . TRBV30 . CAWSTLINNEQFF TGTGCCTGGAGTACTTTAATTAACAATGAGCAGTTCTTC